These 5 T cell receptor beta chains were sequenced from one sample in a study of T-cell memory formation after mild COVID-19. TCRdb processed the 5' RACE reads anew with MiXCR; each CDR3 protein has one entry. The table records roughly 170,000 distinct CDR3 sequences, less than 20% of them present only once. The specimen was PBMCs or a T cell subset sorted from them (not recorded which). The receptors originated from a man younger than 35 who had mild COVID-19 (a few samples of this study predate the infection). Cell type and time point are not known.

In its sample, this clonotype was seen a few times. The chain combines TRBV4-3 with TRBJ2-3; TRBD2 agrees at 7 bases. J was trimmed by 0 bases and V by 2 bases; bases with no gene match: 5. Per germline, CDR1 LGHNA and CDR2 YSLEER. This CDR3 spans 16 amino acids. As DNA, the CDR3 is TGCGCCAGCAGCCAATCCGGGAGGCCTAGCACAGATACGCAGTATTTT. Translating gives CASSQSGRPSTDTQYF.

The sample holds a few counts of this clonotype. V gene TRBV15 combines with J gene TRBJ2-5; no firm D call. Per the germline V gene, CDR1 is LNHNV and CDR2 is YYDKDF (reference sequence). Trimming left V 5 bases short and J 5 bases short, with 18 bases between. The CDR3 has 15 amino acids. The CDR3 sequence is CATSSRKAGWETQYF. The CDR3 nucleotides read TGTGCCACCAGCTCGAGAAAGGCTGGGTGGGAGACCCAGTACTTC.

This chain links TRBV4-3 with TRBJ2-3; weak D call: TRBD1 (5 bases). V shed 4 bases and J shed 3 bases, with 17 bases lying between them. CDR1 LGHNA and CDR2 YSLEER come from the germline V gene. This CDR3 spans 16 amino acids. The CDR3 is CASSRGSDRKTDTQYF. The CDR3 nucleotides read TGCGCCAGCAGCCGAGGTAGTGACAGAAAGACAGATACGCAGTATTTT.

This chain connects TRBV20-1 to TRBJ1-1; the D is unclear. Between the trimmed V and J ends, which lost 6 bases and 4 bases, there was a span of 21 bases. Germline V gives CDR1 DFQATT, CDR2 SNEGSKA (reference sequence). CDR3 length: 15 amino acids. The CDR3 spells CSAQKRRLLGTEAFF. The CDR3 DNA reads TGCAGTGCCCAGAAGAGACGGCTTTTAGGCACTGAAGCTTTCTTT.

Of note for this clonotype: One end of the junction fails to match germline, which may point to a read error. The chain joins TRBV27 to TRBJ1-5; D is unclear. Germline CDR1 and CDR2: MNHEY and SMNVEV (reference sequence). This CDR3 has 13 residues. The CDR3 nucleotides read TGTGCCAGCAGTCTATCAGTAGGTCAGCCCCAGCATTTT. This gives the protein CASSLSVGQPQHF.